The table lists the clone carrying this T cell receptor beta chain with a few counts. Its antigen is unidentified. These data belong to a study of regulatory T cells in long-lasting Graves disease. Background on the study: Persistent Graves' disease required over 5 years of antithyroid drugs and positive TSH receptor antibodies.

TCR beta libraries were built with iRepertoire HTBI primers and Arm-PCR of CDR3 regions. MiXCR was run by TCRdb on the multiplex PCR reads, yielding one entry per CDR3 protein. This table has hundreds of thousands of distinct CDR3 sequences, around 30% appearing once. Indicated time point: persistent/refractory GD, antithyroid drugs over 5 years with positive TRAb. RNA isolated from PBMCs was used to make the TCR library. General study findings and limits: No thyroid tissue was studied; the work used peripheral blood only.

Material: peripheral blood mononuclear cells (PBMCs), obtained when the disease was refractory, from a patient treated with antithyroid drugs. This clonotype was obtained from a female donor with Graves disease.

CDR3 amino acids: CASSIAGLSSYNSPLHF. The DNA of the CDR3 is TGTGCCAGCAGTATCGCGGGCCTCAGCTCCTATAATTCACCCCTCCACTTT. This chain joins TRBV12-3 or TRBV12-4 and TRBJ1-6; D is undetermined. This CDR3 region has 17 residues. The V end was cut by 5 bases, the J end by 0 bases, with 14 bases between.